Below are 15 T cell receptor beta chains sequenced from a single sample in a study of blood T cell repertoires in COVID-19. Sequenced by immunoSEQ multiplex PCR; TCRdb stores in-frame clones only, minus some. This sample has roughly 9,600 clones, with around 80% found just once. The sequenced material came from peripheral blood. These receptor sequences come from a man aged 60 to 69 with active COVID-19.

The chain uses TRBV19 and TRBJ1-5; D call uncertain. V was clipped by 7 bases and J by 6 bases, with 13 bases between them. Per the germline V gene, CDR1 is LNHDA and CDR2 is SQIVND (reference sequence). The CDR3 is 13 amino acids. The CDR3 sequence is CASTPRGFQPQHF. Written as DNA, the CDR3 is TGTGCCAGTACCCCACGGGGATTTCAGCCCCAGCATTTT.

The V call is TRBV28, the J call TRBJ1-6, with 10 bases aligning to TRBD1. This CDR3 has 16 residues. In germline, CDR1 is MDHEN, CDR2 SYDVKM. V lost 3 bases, J lost 8 bases, and 7 bases stayed unmatched. The CDR3 reads CASSLDRGGMDSPLHF. CDR3 nucleotides: TGTGCCAGCAGTTTGGACAGGGGGGGAATGGATTCACCCCTCCACTTT.

This clone was counted only a few times. This chain connects TRBV5-4 to TRBJ2-1, with TRBD2 identical over 8 bases. V lost 0 bases to trimming and J lost 8 bases; unmatched junction nucleotides: 4. This CDR3 comprises 14 residues. Germline V lookup: CDR1 SGHNT, CDR2 YYREEE (reference sequence). The CDR3 spells CASSLGGLVHEQFF. CDR3 sequence (DNA): TGTGCCAGCAGCTTGGGGGGACTAGTGCATGAGCAGTTCTTC.

The chain joins TRBV5-1 to TRBJ2-1, with TRBD2 identical over 10 bases. Trimming removed 4 bases from V and 5 bases from J; junction bases left unmatched: 6. Looked up from germline, CDR1 is SGHRS and CDR2 is YFSETQ. This CDR3 has 15 residues. The CDR3 nucleotides read TGCGCCAGCAGCCCGGGACTAGCGATCGACAATGAGCAGTTCTTC. It codes for CASSPGLAIDNEQFF.

The chain recombines TRBV30 with TRBJ1-1, with D hard to call. CDR1 and CDR2 from the germline V gene are GTSNPN and SVGIG (reference sequence). V was pared by 0 bases and J by 2 bases, with 16 bases between. The CDR3 is 16 amino acids. CDR3 bases: TGTGCCTGGAGTGTATTAGGCACTAAATTTAACACTGAAGCTTTCTTT. Residues: CAWSVLGTKFNTEAFF.

V usage is TRBV6-6 and J usage is TRBJ1-5, with 7 bases aligning to TRBD1. This CDR3 has 13 residues. V was clipped by 10 bases and J by 7 bases; unmatched bases: 10. Germline V CDR1 and CDR2: MNHNY, SVGAGI (reference sequence). CDR3 protein: CATRTGAGQPQHF. CDR3 nucleotide sequence: TGTGCCACTCGAACAGGGGCTGGACAGCCCCAGCATTTT.

This rearrangement joins TRBV11-2 to TRBJ2-2; 10 bases agree with TRBD1. V was pared by 4 bases and J by 1 base, with 3 bases of the junction left unmatched. This CDR3 is 16 amino acids long. CDR1 SGHAT and CDR2 FQNNGV come from the germline V gene. As DNA, the CDR3 is TGTGCCAGCAGCTCCAGGACAGGGGGGAACACCGGGGAGCTGTTTTTT. Its translation is CASSSRTGGNTGELFF.

The rearrangement joins TRBV4-3 to TRBJ2-3, with 8 nucleotides matching TRBD2. Germline V gene sequence: CDR1 LGHNA, CDR2 YSLEER. The V and J ends lost 4 bases and 1 base, in that order; junction bases with no gene match: 1. This CDR3 is built from 14 residues. CDR3 in DNA: TGCGCCAGCAGCCTTAGCGGGGGCACAGATACGCAGTATTTT. This encodes CASSLSGGTDTQYF.

The rearrangement joins TRBV24-1 to TRBJ2-2; D not resolved. Germline CDR1 and CDR2: KGHDR and SFDVKD. The CDR3 is 13 residues long. Trimming cost V 4 bases and J 7 bases, with 9 bases left between them. CDR3 sequence reads: CATSDDRVGELFF. DNA for the CDR3: TGTGCCACCAGTGACGATCGGGTCGGGGAGCTGTTTTTT.

The J gene is TRBJ1-2, the V gene TRBV6-6; possible D gene TRBD1, 5 bases. The CDR3 has 16 residues. The V gene lost 5 bases and the J gene lost 4 bases, with 20 bases spanning the gap. The germline V gene encodes CDR1 MNHNY and CDR2 SVGAGI (reference sequence). CDR3: CASSHTTQGIGYGYTF. The CDR3, as DNA: TGTGCCAGCAGTCACACGACCCAGGGTATCGGCTATGGCTACACCTTC.

This sequence joins TRBV14 and TRBJ1-2; TRBD1 might be the D (6 bases). The CDR3 runs to 19 residues. CDR1 is SGHDN, CDR2 FVKESK, per germline. The ends were cut back, 0 bases at V and 5 bases at J, with 25 bases in the middle. The DNA for the CDR3 is TGTGCCAGCAGCCAAGACGACAGACAGGAGAGCCTTCTCGGGTATGGCTACACCTTC. Translation gives CASSQDDRQESLLGYGYTF.

This CDR3 reads CASSTGTGKTYEQYF. CDR3 bases: TGCGCCAGCAGCACCGGGACAGGGAAGACCTACGAGCAGTACTTC. This sequence joins TRBV5-1 and TRBJ2-7; 9 nucleotides line up with TRBD1. The CDR3 is made up of 15 amino acids. Looked up from germline, CDR1 is SGHRS and CDR2 is YFSETQ. Unmatched junction bases numbered 7, after V lost 4 bases and J lost 2 bases.

The chain uses TRBV11-2 and TRBJ1-5; D is possibly TRBD1 (6 bases). Between the trimmed V and J ends, which lost 4 bases and 0 bases, there was a span of 10 bases. Germline CDR1 and CDR2: SGHAT and FQNNGV. This CDR3 contains 15 residues. CDR3 amino acids: CASSSGTLSNQPQHF. CDR3 DNA: TGTGCCAGCAGCTCCGGGACACTTAGCAATCAGCCCCAGCATTTT.

This chain uses TRBV14 with TRBJ1-4; 7 nucleotides agree with TRBD1. V lost 1 base, J lost 7 bases, and 6 bases stayed unmatched. The CDR3 is made up of 15 amino acids. Looked up from germline, CDR1 is SGHDN and CDR2 is FVKESK. The CDR3 DNA reads TGTGCCAGCAGCCAAGGACTTGGGACAGTTGAAAAACTGTTTTTT. It encodes CASSQGLGTVEKLFF. Full variable domain (rest looked up from reference TRBV14 and TRBJ1-4): EAGVTQFPSHSVIEKGQTVTLRCDPISGHDNLYWYRRVMGKEIKFLLHFVKESKQDESGMPNNRFLAERTGGTYSTLKVQPAELEDSGVYFCASSQGLGTVEKLFFGSGTQLSVL.

This clone occurred once. The CDR3 spells CASSLRRSSGNTIYF. The CDR3, as DNA: TGTGCCAGCAGCTTAAGGCGGAGCTCTGGAAACACCATATATTTT. V usage is TRBV5-6 and J usage is TRBJ1-3; D is unclear. Trimming shortened V by 2 bases and J by 0 bases, and 9 bases separated the two germline ends. This CDR3 is 15 amino acids long. CDR1 and CDR2 from the germline V gene are SGHDT and YYEEEE.